These 9 T cell receptor beta chains came from one sample sequenced in a study of blood T cell repertoires in COVID-19. Some clones are missing from TCRdb's copy, which holds only in-frame ones; the method was immunoSEQ multiplex PCR. The sample has a few hundred thousand clones; roughly 88% are singletons. Sequenced input: peripheral blood. All receptors derive from a woman aged 70-85 years with COVID-19, enrolled during active disease.

The gene calls are TRBV25-1 and TRBJ1-1; 11 bases are a match to TRBD1. This CDR3 contains 15 residues. Trimming removed 3 bases from V and 3 bases from J; junction bases left unmatched: 3. Germline loops: CDR1 MGHDK, CDR2 SYGVNS. The CDR3 spells CASSEGQGGDTEAFF. CDR3 coding DNA: TGTGCCAGCAGTGAGGGACAGGGGGGCGACACTGAAGCTTTCTTT. Together with reference TRBV25-1 and TRBJ1-1, the CDR3 gives the full variable domain: EADIYQTPRYLVIGTGKKITLECSQTMGHDKMYWYQQDPGMELHLIHYSYGVNSTEKGDLSSESTVSRIRTEHFPLTLESARPSHTSQYLCASSEGQGGDTEAFFGQGTRLTVV.

The chain recombines TRBV19 with TRBJ2-2; perhaps TRBD1 as D (5 bases). V was clipped by 4 bases and J by 1 base, with 10 bases between them. CDR1 is LNHDA, CDR2 SQIVND, per germline (reference sequence). The length of the CDR3 is 15 residues. CDR3 nucleotide sequence: TGTGCCAGTAGTAGTGGCGGACAGAACACCGGGGAGCTGTTTTTT. As protein: CASSSGGQNTGELFF.

This chain connects TRBV28 to TRBJ2-7; tentative D call: TRBD2 (7 bases). CDR3 size: 14 residues. V gave up 3 bases and J gave up 1 base, with 10 bases separating them. Germline CDR1 and CDR2: MDHEN and SYDVKM. CDR3 DNA: TGTGCCAGCAGTTTCGGGGGGCTATCCTACGAGCAGTACTTC. This codes for CASSFGGLSYEQYF.

The J gene is TRBJ1-2, the V gene TRBV7-2; 7 bases align to TRBD1. This CDR3 has 13 amino acids. Trimming took 3 bases from V and 8 from J; bases not matched to a gene: 6. Looked up from germline, CDR1 is SGHTA and CDR2 is FQGNSA. The CDR3 region is CASSFEQGIGYTF. CDR3 nucleotides: TGTGCCAGCAGCTTCGAACAGGGGATAGGCTACACCTTC.

The chain uses TRBV9 and TRBJ1-3, with D unclear. The germline V gene has CDR1 SGDLS and CDR2 YYNGEE. The V end was cut by 3 bases, the J end by 3 bases, with 10 bases between. The CDR3 covers 14 residues. The CDR3 is CASSDVVVGNTIYF. In DNA, the CDR3 is TGTGCCAGCAGCGATGTAGTAGTTGGAAACACCATATATTTT.

The rearrangement links TRBV19 to TRBJ2-1; TRBD2 matches at 8 bases. With V trimmed by 6 bases and J by 4 bases, 11 bases remained unmatched. The CDR3 contains 16 residues. Looked up from germline, CDR1 is LNHDA and CDR2 is SQIVND (reference sequence). The CDR3 sequence is CASSPSGLAGYNEQFF. CDR3 coding DNA: TGTGCCAGTAGCCCGAGCGGGCTAGCGGGTTACAATGAGCAGTTCTTC. Full variable domain (rest looked up from reference TRBV19 and TRBJ2-1): DGGITQSPKYLFRKEGQNVTLSCEQNLNHDAMYWYRQDPGQGLRLIYYSQIVNDFQKGDIAEGYSVSREKKESFPLTVTSAQKNPTAFYLCASSPSGLAGYNEQFFGPGTRLTVL.

The rearrangement joins TRBV7-2 to TRBJ2-1, with D possibly TRBD2 on 6 matching bases. In germline, CDR1 is SGHTA, CDR2 FQGNSA. This CDR3 comprises 15 residues. Trimming stripped 9 bases from V and 4 bases from J, with 19 bases between. The CDR3, as DNA: TGTGCCAGGACACCCGAAGTCGGGGGTTACAATGAGCAGTTCTTC. Encoded protein: CARTPEVGGYNEQFF. Variable domain in full (rest from reference TRBV7-2 and TRBJ2-1): GAGVSQSPSNKVTEKGKDVELRCDPISGHTALYWYRQSLGQGLEFLIYFQGNSAPDKSGLPSDRFSAERTGGSVSTLTIQRTQQEDSAVYLCARTPEVGGYNEQFFGPGTRLTVL.

CDR3 DNA: TGCGCCAGCAGCCAAGCAGGGACAGACCCCTACAATGAGCAGTTCTTC. It encodes CASSQAGTDPYNEQFF. The chain joins TRBV4-3 to TRBJ2-1, with TRBD1 matching over 7 bases. Germline V gives CDR1 LGHNA, CDR2 YSLEER. This CDR3 is 16 amino acids long. J was trimmed by 2 bases and V by 1 base; bases with no gene match: 5.

The chain couples TRBV5-1 to TRBJ2-1; 13 bases agree with TRBD2. The CDR3 contains 16 residues. Germline assignment: CDR1 SGHRS and CDR2 YFSETQ. Unmatched junction bases numbered 4, after V lost 3 bases and J lost 4 bases. The CDR3 loop reads CASSSPGLAGYNEQFF. The CDR3 nucleotides are TGCGCCAGCAGCTCTCCGGGACTAGCGGGATACAATGAGCAGTTCTTC.